This T cell receptor (beta chain) came from a study of blood T cell repertoires in COVID-19. The V gene's germline CDR1 is LGHNA and CDR2 YSLEER. CDR3 length: 15 residues. Trimming took 3 bases from V and 2 from J, leaving 14 bases between them. Sequencing used immunoSEQ multiplex PCR; TCRdb keeps in-frame clones, though not all of them. The data hold tens of thousands of clones, with over 70% observed a single time. Material: peripheral blood. The chain joins TRBV4-3 to TRBJ2-7; TRBD1 might be the D (5 bases). The TCR originated in a human donor in a cohort sampled during active COVID-19. CDR3 coding DNA: TGCGCCAGCAGCCAGCGAACCGGACACCCCTACGAGCAGTACTTC. Encoded protein: CASSQRTGHPYEQYF.